The rows below give T cell receptor beta chains drawn from one sample of a study of blood T cell repertoires in COVID-19. Produced via immunoSEQ multiplex PCR; TCRdb's table is partial and in-frame only. The sample lists approximately 68,000 clones, 87% occurring once. The sample was peripheral blood. The receptors were gathered from a man aged 50 to 60 with active COVID-19. The CDR3 runs from the conserved cysteine through the conserved F or W. Each record gives: D gene, J gene, CDR3 length, V gene, CDR3 protein. The D gene is left open where the match is weak.

TRBD1 | TRBJ2-7 | 16 | TRBV6-2/TRBV6-3 | CASSSPGTVSSYEQYF
TRBD2 | TRBJ2-6 | 16 | TRBV6-1 | CASSGLAGAGANVLTF
- | TRBJ2-7 | 15 | TRBV5-1 | CASSFWAEGSYEQYF
- | TRBJ1-5 | 15 | TRBV4-1 | CASSQEGGPYQPQHF
TRBD1 | TRBJ2-7 | 15 | TRBV3-1/TRBV3-2 | CASSHERTGSYEQYF
- | TRBJ1-4 | 15 | TRBV6-1 | CASSEFFGSFEKLFF
- | TRBJ1-1 | 15 | TRBV5-6 | CASSLPTGMNTEAFF
TRBD2 | TRBJ2-5 | 14 | TRBV28 | CASSFGREWETQYF
TRBD1 | TRBJ1-1 | 15 | TRBV28 | CASRPGTGVVTEAFF
TRBD1 | TRBJ2-1 | 17 | TRBV15 | CATSRGADRENNNEQFF
- | TRBJ2-3 | 17 | TRBV18 | CASSLNRGLRSTDTQYF
- | TRBJ1-1 | 14 | TRBV28 | CASTGGDSGTEAFF
TRBD1 | TRBJ2-1 | 16 | TRBV6-5 | CASSSQGATTYNEQFF
TRBD1 | TRBJ1-1 | 14 | TRBV19 | CASTRTGHYTEAFF
- | TRBJ2-7 | 12 | TRBV7-6 | CASSPRGTEQYF